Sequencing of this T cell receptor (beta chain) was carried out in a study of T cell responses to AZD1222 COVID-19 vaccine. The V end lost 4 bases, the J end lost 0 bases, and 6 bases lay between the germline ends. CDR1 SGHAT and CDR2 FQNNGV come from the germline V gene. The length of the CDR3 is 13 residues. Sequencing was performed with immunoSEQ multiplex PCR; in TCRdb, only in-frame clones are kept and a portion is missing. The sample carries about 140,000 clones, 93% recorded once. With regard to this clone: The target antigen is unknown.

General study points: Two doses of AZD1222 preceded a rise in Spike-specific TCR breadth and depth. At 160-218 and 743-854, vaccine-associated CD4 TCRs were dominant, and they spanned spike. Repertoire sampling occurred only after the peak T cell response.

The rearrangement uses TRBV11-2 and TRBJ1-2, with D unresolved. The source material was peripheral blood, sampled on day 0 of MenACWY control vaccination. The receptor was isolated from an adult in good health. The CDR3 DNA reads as TGTGCCAGCAGCTCCGAGTCTAACTATGGCTACACCTTC. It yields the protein CASSSESNYGYTF.